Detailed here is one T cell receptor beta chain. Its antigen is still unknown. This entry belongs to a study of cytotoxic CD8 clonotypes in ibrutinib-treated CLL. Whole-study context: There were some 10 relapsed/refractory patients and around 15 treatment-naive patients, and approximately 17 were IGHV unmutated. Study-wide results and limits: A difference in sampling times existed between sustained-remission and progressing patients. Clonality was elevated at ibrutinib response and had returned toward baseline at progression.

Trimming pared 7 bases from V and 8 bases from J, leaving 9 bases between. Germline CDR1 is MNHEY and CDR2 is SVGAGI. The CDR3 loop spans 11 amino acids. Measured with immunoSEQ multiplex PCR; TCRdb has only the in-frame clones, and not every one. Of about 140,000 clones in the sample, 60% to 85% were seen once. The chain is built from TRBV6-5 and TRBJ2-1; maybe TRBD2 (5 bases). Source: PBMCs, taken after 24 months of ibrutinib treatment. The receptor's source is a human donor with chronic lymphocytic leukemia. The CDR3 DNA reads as TGTGCCAGCAACCGGGGTGATGAGCAGTTCTTC. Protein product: CASNRGDEQFF.